This T cell receptor beta chain was identified during a study of blood T cell repertoires in COVID-19. Germline V gene lookup returns CDR1 SNHLY and CDR2 FYNNEI. The V gene end was trimmed by 6 bases and the J gene end by 4 bases; junction bases not matched to a gene: 5. The length of the CDR3 is 14 residues. Sequencing was performed with immunoSEQ multiplex PCR; in TCRdb, only in-frame clones are kept and a portion is missing. The sample yields around 100,000 clones, roughly nine tenths seen once. The sequencing input was peripheral blood. The receptor comes from a human donor in a cohort sampled during active COVID-19. V and J are TRBV2 and TRBJ2-2, with 7 bases lining up with TRBD1. CDR3 region: CASSPDRSTGELFF. The CDR3 region has the DNA TGTGCCAGCAGCCCGGACAGGAGCACCGGGGAGCTGTTTTTT.